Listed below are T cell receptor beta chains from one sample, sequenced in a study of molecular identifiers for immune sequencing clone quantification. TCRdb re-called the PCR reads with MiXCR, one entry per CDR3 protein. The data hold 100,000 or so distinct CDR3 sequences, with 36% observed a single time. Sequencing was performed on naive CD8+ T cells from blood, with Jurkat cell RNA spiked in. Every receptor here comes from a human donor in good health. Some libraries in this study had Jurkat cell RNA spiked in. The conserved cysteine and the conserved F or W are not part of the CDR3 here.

CDR3 protein: ASSPWGPDTQY; V gene: TRBV5-8; J gene: TRBJ2-3
CDR3 protein: ASSLTGPPQETQY; V gene: TRBV12-3/TRBV12-4; J gene: TRBJ2-5
CDR3 protein: AISGGSSYEQY; V gene: TRBV7-9; J gene: TRBJ2-7
CDR3 protein: SARDLDRPEKLF; V gene: TRBV20-1; J gene: TRBJ1-4
CDR3 protein: ASSGYYQETQY; V gene: TRBV2; J gene: TRBJ2-5
CDR3 protein: ASSEVPGLAGADTQY; V gene: TRBV25-1; J gene: TRBJ2-3
CDR3 protein: ASSIRTGGRYEQY; V gene: TRBV19; J gene: TRBJ2-7
CDR3 protein: ASTPGRTYEQY; V gene: TRBV6-2/TRBV6-3; J gene: TRBJ2-7
CDR3 protein: ASSSTSGTGGYEQY; V gene: TRBV7-2; J gene: TRBJ2-7
CDR3 protein: ASSDRTSNEQF; V gene: TRBV7-9; J gene: TRBJ2-1
CDR3 protein: SAGSTLGFAEAF; V gene: TRBV20-1; J gene: TRBJ1-1
CDR3 protein: ASSYARGGGEETQY; V gene: TRBV7-9; J gene: TRBJ2-5
CDR3 protein: ASSYSSGDSSQPQH; V gene: TRBV6-2/TRBV6-3; J gene: TRBJ1-5
CDR3 protein: ASSYPSYEQY; V gene: TRBV28; J gene: TRBJ2-7
CDR3 protein: ASSHSVGGGEKLF; V gene: TRBV4-3; J gene: TRBJ1-4
CDR3 protein: SSSLGGLSINEQF; V gene: TRBV12-3/TRBV12-4; J gene: TRBJ2-1
CDR3 protein: ASSLLIRLGTDTQY; V gene: TRBV7-9; J gene: TRBJ2-3
CDR3 protein: ASSIGGVTQY; V gene: TRBV7-9; J gene: TRBJ2-3
CDR3 protein: ASSITHLLGGSDTQY; V gene: TRBV19; J gene: TRBJ2-3
CDR3 protein: ASSEVFYLGKTEAF; V gene: TRBV2; J gene: TRBJ1-1
CDR3 protein: ASSVRVSSYNEQF; V gene: TRBV7-6; J gene: TRBJ2-1
CDR3 protein: SGAGAYGGELF; V gene: TRBV20-1; J gene: TRBJ2-2
CDR3 protein: ASSYSGCAGAF; V gene: TRBV6-2/TRBV6-3; J gene: TRBJ1-1
CDR3 protein: SVNVVGTGGPYEQY; V gene: TRBV29-1; J gene: TRBJ2-7
CDR3 protein: ASSPVTGGPSYEQF; V gene: TRBV18; J gene: TRBJ2-1
CDR3 protein: SAPEFRRNEQY; V gene: TRBV20-1; J gene: TRBJ2-7
CDR3 protein: ATESDTQY; V gene: TRBV19; J gene: TRBJ2-3
CDR3 protein: ASSRNTEAF; V gene: TRBV6-2/TRBV6-3; J gene: TRBJ1-1
CDR3 protein: ASSQNLGTGDNSPLH; V gene: TRBV14; J gene: TRBJ1-6
CDR3 protein: ASSLGTQY; V gene: TRBV11-2; J gene: TRBJ2-5
CDR3 protein: ASRSGWAGELF; V gene: TRBV6-5; J gene: TRBJ2-2
CDR3 protein: ASSKDRWFYTDTQY; V gene: TRBV21-1; J gene: TRBJ2-3
CDR3 protein: ASSLSQSYEQY; V gene: TRBV5-1; J gene: TRBJ2-7
CDR3 protein: ASSLAGVGEQY; V gene: TRBV13; J gene: TRBJ2-7
CDR3 protein: ASSLEGTEAV; V gene: TRBV28; J gene: TRBJ1-1
CDR3 protein: ASNYVGTSYEQY; V gene: TRBV7-2; J gene: TRBJ2-7
CDR3 protein: ASSVGGQGGYEQY; V gene: TRBV9; J gene: TRBJ2-7
CDR3 protein: ASSPRQGGVNTEAF; V gene: TRBV27; J gene: TRBJ1-1
CDR3 protein: SASGGHGTEAF; V gene: TRBV20-1; J gene: TRBJ1-1
CDR3 protein: ASSLRTVPGTQY; V gene: TRBV28; J gene: TRBJ2-3
CDR3 protein: ASSFGQGTKETQY; V gene: TRBV28; J gene: TRBJ2-5
CDR3 protein: ASRGGKSYEQY; V gene: TRBV27; J gene: TRBJ2-7
CDR3 protein: ASTLPTGWASYNSPLH; V gene: TRBV28; J gene: TRBJ1-6
CDR3 protein: ASSWAGSYEQY; V gene: TRBV28; J gene: TRBJ2-7